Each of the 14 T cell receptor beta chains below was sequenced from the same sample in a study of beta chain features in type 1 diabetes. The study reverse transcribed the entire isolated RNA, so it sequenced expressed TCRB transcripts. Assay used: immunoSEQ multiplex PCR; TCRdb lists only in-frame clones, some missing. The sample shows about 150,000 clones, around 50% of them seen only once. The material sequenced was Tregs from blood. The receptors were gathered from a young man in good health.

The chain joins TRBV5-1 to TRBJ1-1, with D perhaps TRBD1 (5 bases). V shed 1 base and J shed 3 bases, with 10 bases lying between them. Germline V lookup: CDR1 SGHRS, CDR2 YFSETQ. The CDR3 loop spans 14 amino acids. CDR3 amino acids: CASSLYGADTEAFF. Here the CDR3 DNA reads TGCGCCAGCAGCTTGTATGGGGCGGACACTGAAGCTTTCTTT. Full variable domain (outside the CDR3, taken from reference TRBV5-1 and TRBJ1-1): KAGVTQTPRYLIKTRGQQVTLSCSPISGHRSVSWYQQTPGQGLQFLFEYFSETQRNKGNFPGRFSGRQFSNSRSEMNVSTLELGDSALYLCASSLYGADTEAFFGQGTRLTVV.

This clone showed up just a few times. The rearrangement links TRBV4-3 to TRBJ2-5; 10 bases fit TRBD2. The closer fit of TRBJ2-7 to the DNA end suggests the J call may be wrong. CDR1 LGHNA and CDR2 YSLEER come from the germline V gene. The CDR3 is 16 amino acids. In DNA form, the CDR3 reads TGCGCCAGCAGCCAAGATCAGCGGGGGGGGCAATACGAGCAGTACTTC. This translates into CASSQDQRGGQYEQYF.

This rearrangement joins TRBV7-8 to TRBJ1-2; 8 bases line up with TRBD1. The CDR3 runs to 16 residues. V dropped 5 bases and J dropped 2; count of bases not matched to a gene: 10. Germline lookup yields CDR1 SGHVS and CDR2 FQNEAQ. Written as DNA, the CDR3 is TGTGCCAGCAGCCCGCCTCGGACAGGGAACAACTATGGCTACACCTTC. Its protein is CASSPPRTGNNYGYTF.

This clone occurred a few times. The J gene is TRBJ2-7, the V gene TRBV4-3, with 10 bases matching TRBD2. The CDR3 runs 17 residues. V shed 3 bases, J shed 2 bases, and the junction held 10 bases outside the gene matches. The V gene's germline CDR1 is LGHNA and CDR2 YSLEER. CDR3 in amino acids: CASSHPYQTSGPYEQYF. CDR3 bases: TGCGCCAGCAGCCACCCCTACCAGACTAGCGGGCCCTACGAGCAGTACTTC.

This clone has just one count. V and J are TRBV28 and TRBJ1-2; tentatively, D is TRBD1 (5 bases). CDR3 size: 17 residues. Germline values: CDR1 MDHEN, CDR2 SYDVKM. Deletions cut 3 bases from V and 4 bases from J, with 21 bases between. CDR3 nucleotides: TGTGCCAGCAGTTTCATCGGCAGGGAGGGACGCGGCTATGGCTACACCTTC. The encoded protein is CASSFIGREGRGYGYTF.

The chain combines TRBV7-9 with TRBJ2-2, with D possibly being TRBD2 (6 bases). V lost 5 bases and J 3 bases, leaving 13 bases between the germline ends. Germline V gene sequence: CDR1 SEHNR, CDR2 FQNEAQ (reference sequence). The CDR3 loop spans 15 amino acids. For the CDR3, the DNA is TGTGCCAGCAGCCCCGGGACTGCATACACCGGGGAGCTGTTTTTT. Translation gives CASSPGTAYTGELFF.

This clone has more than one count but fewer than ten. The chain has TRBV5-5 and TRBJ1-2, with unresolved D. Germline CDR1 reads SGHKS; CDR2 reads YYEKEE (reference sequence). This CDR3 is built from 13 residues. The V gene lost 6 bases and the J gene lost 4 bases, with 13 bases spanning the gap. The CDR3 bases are TGTGCCAGCACCGCAGAGGCAGTCTATGGCTACACCTTC. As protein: CASTAEAVYGYTF.

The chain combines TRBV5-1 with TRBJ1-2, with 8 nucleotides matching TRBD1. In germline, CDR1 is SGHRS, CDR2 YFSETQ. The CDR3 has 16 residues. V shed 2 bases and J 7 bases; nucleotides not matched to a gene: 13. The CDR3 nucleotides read TGCGCCAGCAGCTTTGGTCACCCAGGACAGGGCTCTGGCTACACCTTC. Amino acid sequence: CASSFGHPGQGSGYTF.

In DNA form, the CDR3 reads TGTGCCAGCAGCTGGTCGGGACAGCCTCACACTGAAGCTTTCTTT. Translating it yields CASSWSGQPHTEAFF. J is TRBJ1-1 and V is TRBV7-9, with TRBD1 identical over 7 bases. CDR3 size: 15 residues. The V gene's germline CDR1 is SEHNR and CDR2 FQNEAQ (reference sequence). With V trimmed by 4 bases and J by 3 bases, 8 bases remained unmatched.

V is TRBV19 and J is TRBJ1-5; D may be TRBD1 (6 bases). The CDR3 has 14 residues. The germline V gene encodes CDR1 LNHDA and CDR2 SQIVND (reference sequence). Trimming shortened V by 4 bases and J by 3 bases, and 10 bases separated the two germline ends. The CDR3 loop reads CASSSQGINQPQHF. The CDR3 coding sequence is TGTGCCAGTAGTAGTCAGGGGATCAATCAGCCCCAGCATTTT.

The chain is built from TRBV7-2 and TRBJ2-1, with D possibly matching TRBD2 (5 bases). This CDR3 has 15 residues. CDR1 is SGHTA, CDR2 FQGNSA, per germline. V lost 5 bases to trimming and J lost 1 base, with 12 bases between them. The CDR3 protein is CASSKTGMSYNEQFF. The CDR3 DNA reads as TGTGCCAGCAGCAAGACGGGGATGTCCTACAATGAGCAGTTCTTC.

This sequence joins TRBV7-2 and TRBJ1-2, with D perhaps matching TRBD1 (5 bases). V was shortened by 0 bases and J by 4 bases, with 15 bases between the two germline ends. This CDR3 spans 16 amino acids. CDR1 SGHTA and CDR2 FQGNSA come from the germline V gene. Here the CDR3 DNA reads TGTGCCAGCAGCTTAGCACGCCCACAGGTCGGCTATGGCTACACCTTC. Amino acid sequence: CASSLARPQVGYGYTF.

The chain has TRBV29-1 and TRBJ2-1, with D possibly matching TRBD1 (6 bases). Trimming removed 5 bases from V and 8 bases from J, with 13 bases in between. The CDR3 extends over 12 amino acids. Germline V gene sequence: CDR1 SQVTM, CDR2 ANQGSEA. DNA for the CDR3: TGCAGCGTTAAAACAGGGATCCATGAGCAGTTCTTC. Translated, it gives CSVKTGIHEQFF.

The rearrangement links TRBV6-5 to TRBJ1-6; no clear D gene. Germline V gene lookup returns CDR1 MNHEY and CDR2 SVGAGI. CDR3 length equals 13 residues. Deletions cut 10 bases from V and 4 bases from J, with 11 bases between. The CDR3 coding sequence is TGTGCCACCACTACGCGGTATAATTCACCCCTCCACTTT. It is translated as CATTTRYNSPLHF.